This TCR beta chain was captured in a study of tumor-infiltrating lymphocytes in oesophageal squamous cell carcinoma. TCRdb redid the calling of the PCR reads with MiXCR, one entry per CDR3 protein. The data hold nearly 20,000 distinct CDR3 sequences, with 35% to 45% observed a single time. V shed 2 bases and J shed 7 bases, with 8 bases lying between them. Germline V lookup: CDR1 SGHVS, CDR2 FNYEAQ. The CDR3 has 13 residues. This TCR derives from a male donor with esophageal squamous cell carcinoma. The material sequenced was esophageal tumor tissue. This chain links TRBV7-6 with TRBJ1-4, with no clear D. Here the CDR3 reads CASSLIWGEKLFF. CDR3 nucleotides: TGTGCCAGCAGCTTAATTTGGGGTGAAAAACTGTTTTTT.